The 18 T cell receptor beta chains presented below share a single source sample, sequenced in a study of T-cell reconstitution after alpha-beta-depleted transplantation in children. Unique molecular identifiers were used in preparing the TCRbeta library. TCRdb processed the PCR reads anew with MiXCR; each CDR3 protein has one entry. The sample holds roughly 400,000 distinct CDR3 sequences, roughly 22% seen once. Sequencing used PBMCs from the stem cell graft donor, obtained from the stem cell graft. The receptors originated from a human donor who donated a stem cell graft to a child with acute myeloid leukemia.

The chain couples TRBV14 to TRBJ2-1; D is unresolved. Per germline, CDR1 SGHDN and CDR2 FVKESK. Trimming stripped 0 bases from V and 10 bases from J, with 13 bases between. The CDR3 has 14 residues. The CDR3 region is CASSQDLQSREQFF. In DNA form, the CDR3 reads TGTGCCAGCAGCCAAGATTTGCAGTCCAGGGAGCAGTTCTTC. The whole variable domain, filled in from reference TRBV14 and TRBJ2-1, reads EAGVTQFPSHSVIEKGQTVTLRCDPISGHDNLYWYRRVMGKEIKFLLHFVKESKQDESGMPNNRFLAERTGGTYSTLKVQPAELEDSGVYFCASSQDLQSREQFFGPGTRLTVL.

A few counts support this clonotype. This chain joins TRBV15 and TRBJ2-5, with D perhaps being TRBD1 or TRBD2 (5 bases each). The germline V gene has CDR1 LNHNV and CDR2 YYDKDF (reference sequence). This CDR3 contains 15 residues. Trimming took 0 bases from V and 5 from J, leaving 13 bases between them. The CDR3 DNA follows: TGTGCCACCAGCAGAGAGCAGGGCCCGGGGGAGACCCAGTACTTC. Translation gives CATSREQGPGETQYF.

This clonotype has ten or more counts. The chain couples TRBV20-1 to TRBJ2-2; 15 nucleotides line up with TRBD2. V shed 4 bases and J 7 bases; nucleotides not matched to a gene: 7. Germline V CDR1 and CDR2: DFQATT, SNEGSKA (reference sequence). This CDR3 contains 16 residues. CDR3 DNA sequence: TGCAGTGCTACCGGGACTAGCGGGAGGTTGGGCGGGGAGCTGTTTTTT. Encoded protein: CSATGTSGRLGGELFF.

This clonotype was recorded at least ten times. The chain uses TRBV29-1 and TRBJ2-5; tentatively, D is TRBD1 (7 bases). V was shortened by 7 bases and J by 5 bases, with 17 bases between the two germline ends. Looked up from germline, CDR1 is SQVTM and CDR2 is ANQGSEA. The CDR3 has 13 amino acids. The CDR3 DNA reads as TGCAGCGGGTTACAGGGGACTGGGGAGACCCAGTACTTC. Translated, it gives CSGLQGTGETQYF.

CDR3 protein: CSVENYRSYNEQFF. The CDR3 nucleotides read TGCAGCGTTGAAAATTACCGCTCCTACAATGAGCAGTTCTTC. The rearrangement joins TRBV29-1 to TRBJ2-1; no firm D call. The CDR3 is 14 amino acids. Trimming stripped 2 bases from V and 0 bases from J, with 8 bases between. Germline-derived CDR1 and CDR2 are SQVTM and ANQGSEA.

This clonotype was counted ten times or more. The chain carries TRBV7-8 and TRBJ2-2; 9 positions agree with TRBD1. The V gene's germline CDR1 is SGHVS and CDR2 FQNEAQ. There are 15 residues in the CDR3. The ends lost 5 bases at V and 7 bases at J; junction bases unmatched: 8. Here the CDR3 DNA reads TGTGCCAGCAGCCCCGGGACAGGGAGGAGCGGGGAGCTGTTTTTT. Its translation: CASSPGTGRSGELFF.

This clonotype has a count of ten or more. The rearrangement joins TRBV12-3 or TRBV12-4 to TRBJ2-7; possibly TRBD2 for D (6 bases). With 1 base removed from V and 7 bases from J, the gap between germline ends came to 26 bases. The CDR3 consists of 18 residues. The CDR3 loop reads CASSLVTGLREAYEEQYF. CDR3 DNA sequence: TGTGCCAGCAGTTTAGTTACAGGTTTGAGGGAGGCATACGAGGAGCAGTACTTC.

This clonotype occurred a few times. The V gene is TRBV7-2, the J gene TRBJ2-3; TRBD2 matches at 7 bases. The ends lost 1 base at V and 6 bases at J; junction bases unmatched: 7. This CDR3 is 15 amino acids long. CDR1 is SGHTA, CDR2 FQGNSA, per germline. DNA of the CDR3: TGTGCCAGCAGCTTAGTTATGACGCGGGGGGATACGCAGTATTTT. Translation: CASSLVMTRGDTQYF.

The V gene is TRBV12-3 or TRBV12-4, the J gene TRBJ1-1; unclear D gene. The CDR3 length is 13 residues. Trimming removed 7 bases at V and 6 bases at J, with 15 bases between. CDR3 nucleotide sequence: TGTGCCAGCATCCTCAGAGAGCAACCTGAAGCTTTCTTT. Its protein is CASILREQPEAFF.

The V and J genes are TRBV6-1 and TRBJ2-5, with D unclear. Germline values: CDR1 MNHNS, CDR2 SASEGT. The CDR3 length is 14 residues. V was shortened by 6 bases and J by 6 bases, with 17 bases between the two germline ends. CDR3 loop: CASSPGEAVKTQYF. The DNA for the CDR3 is TGTGCCAGCAGCCCAGGCGAGGCGGTGAAGACCCAGTACTTC.

This clonotype has ten or more counts. V gene TRBV6-5 combines with J gene TRBJ1-5; tentative D call: TRBD1 (6 bases). The length of the CDR3 is 14 residues. Trimming shortened V by 5 bases and J by 0 bases, and 8 bases separated the two germline ends. From germline, CDR1 is MNHEY and CDR2 SVGAGI. CDR3 bases: TGTGCCAGCAGTCGGACAGTTAGCAATCAGCCCCAGCATTTT. Translation gives CASSRTVSNQPQHF.

This clonotype was detected only a few times. The gene calls are TRBV20-1 and TRBJ2-7, with no clear D. Germline V CDR1 and CDR2: DFQATT, SNEGSKA (reference sequence). V was trimmed by 7 bases and J by 0 bases, leaving 7 bases between them. CDR3 length: 11 amino acids. CDR3: CSGQASYEQYF. CDR3 in DNA: TGCAGTGGGCAGGCCTCCTACGAGCAGTACTTC.

This chain joins TRBV21-1 and TRBJ2-7; the tabulated D call, TRBD2, remains unverified against the DNA. TRBV21-1 is listed as a pseudogene. The CDR3 has 9 residues. The CDR3 region is CASSKPGPF. DNA of the CDR3: TGTGCCAGCAGTAAGCCAGGGCCCTTC.

The chain couples TRBV29-1 to TRBJ1-5, with D possibly matching TRBD1 (5 bases). Trimming stripped 6 bases from V and 2 bases from J, with 14 bases between. The germline V gene encodes CDR1 SQVTM and CDR2 ANQGSEA. The CDR3 covers 14 residues. CDR3 loop: CSVGGGLGNQPQHF. Written as DNA, the CDR3 is TGCAGCGTGGGGGGGGGTTTGGGCAATCAGCCCCAGCATTTT.

The chain carries TRBV6-5 and TRBJ2-1; perhaps TRBD2 as D (6 bases). This CDR3 contains 15 residues. Germline V gene sequence: CDR1 MNHEY, CDR2 SVGAGI. The germline V and J ends were trimmed by 0 bases and 2 bases, with 8 bases remaining between them. CDR3 residues: CASSYSLAPYNEQFF. Here the CDR3 DNA reads TGTGCCAGCAGTTACTCTCTAGCGCCCTACAATGAGCAGTTCTTC.

In nucleotides, the CDR3 is TGTGCCAGCAGCTTAGCGGCGGCGACAGGGCAAGAGACCCAGTACTTC. Its translation: CASSLAAATGQETQYF. This chain links TRBV7-8 with TRBJ2-5; TRBD1 agrees at 7 bases. With V trimmed by 0 bases and J by 2 bases, 6 bases remained unmatched. Germline CDR1 SGHVS, CDR2 FQNEAQ. The CDR3 covers 16 residues. Using reference TRBV7-8 and TRBJ2-5 for the parts outside the CDR3, the full variable domain is GAGVSQSPRYKVAKRGQDVALRCDPISGHVSLFWYQQALGQGPEFLTYFQNEAQLDKSGLPSDRFFAERPEGSVSTLKIQRTQQEDSAVYLCASSLAAATGQETQYFGPGTRLLVL.

The chain is built from TRBV7-9 and TRBJ2-7, with TRBD2 matching 11 bases. Unmatched junction bases numbered 16, after V lost 6 bases and J lost 6 bases. This CDR3 region has 17 residues. Looked up from germline, CDR1 is SEHNR and CDR2 is FQNEAQ (reference sequence). The CDR3 nucleotides read TGTGCCAGCAGTTTTTCCACCACGACTAGCGGGACTCTCGAGCAGTACTTC. This encodes CASSFSTTTSGTLEQYF.

In its sample, this clonotype was seen a few times. The rearrangement links TRBV4-3 to TRBJ2-3, with D possibly being TRBD1 (6 bases). CDR1 is LGHNA and CDR2 is YSLEER in the germline V gene. V lost 1 base to trimming and J lost 3 bases, with 14 bases between them. The CDR3 spans 16 residues. In DNA form, the CDR3 reads TGCGCCAGCAGCCAAGGGTCGCAGGGGCTGACAGATACGCAGTATTTT. This encodes CASSQGSQGLTDTQYF.